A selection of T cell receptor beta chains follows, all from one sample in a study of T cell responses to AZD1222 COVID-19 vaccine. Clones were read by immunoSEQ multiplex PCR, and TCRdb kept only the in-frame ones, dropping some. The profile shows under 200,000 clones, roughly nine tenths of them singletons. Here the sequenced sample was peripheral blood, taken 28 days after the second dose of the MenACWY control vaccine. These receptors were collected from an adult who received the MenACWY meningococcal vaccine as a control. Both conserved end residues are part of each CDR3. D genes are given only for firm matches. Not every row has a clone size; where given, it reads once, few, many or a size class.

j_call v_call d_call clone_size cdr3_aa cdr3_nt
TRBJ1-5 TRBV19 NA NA CASSASGGLHQPQHF TGTGCCAGTAGTGCCTCGGGGGGTCTTCATCAGCCCCAGCATTTT
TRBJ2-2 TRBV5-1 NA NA CASSWVAGANTGELFF TGCGCCAGCAGCTGGGTGGCAGGGGCGAACACCGGGGAGCTGTTTTTT
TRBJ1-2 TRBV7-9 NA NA CASSRHTPTDGYTF TGTGCCAGCAGCCGACACACACCCACGGATGGCTACACCTTC
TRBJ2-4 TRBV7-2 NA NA CASSLSVGDIQYF TGTGCCAGCAGCTTAAGTGTCGGGGACATTCAGTACTTC
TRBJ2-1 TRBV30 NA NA CAGKRANNEQFF TGTGCCGGGAAGCGGGCCAACAATGAGCAGTTCTTC
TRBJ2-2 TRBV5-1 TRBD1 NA CASSLLRGTGTGELFF TGCGCCAGCAGCTTGTTGCGGGGGACAGGGACCGGGGAGCTGTTTTTT
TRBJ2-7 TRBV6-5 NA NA CASSYRAYEQYF TGTGCCAGCAGTTACCGAGCTTACGAGCAGTACTTC
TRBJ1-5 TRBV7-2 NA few CASSPSGGNQPQHF TGTGCCAGCAGCCCTAGCGGGGGGAATCAGCCCCAGCATTTT
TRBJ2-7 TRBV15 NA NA CATSSTLLSSYEQYF TGTGCCACCAGCTCGACACTTCTCAGCTCCTACGAGCAGTACTTC
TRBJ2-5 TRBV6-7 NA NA CASSYSKVGKETQYF TGTGCCAGCAGTTACTCGAAGGTGGGAAAAGAGACCCAGTACTTC
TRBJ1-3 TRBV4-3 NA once CASSQGGGPNSGNTIYF TGCGCCAGCAGCCAAGGAGGTGGGCCGAACTCTGGAAACACCATATATTTT
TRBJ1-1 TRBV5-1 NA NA CASSPLGRMNTEAFF TGCGCCAGCAGTCCCTTGGGACGGATGAACACTGAAGCTTTCTTT
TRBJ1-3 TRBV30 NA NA CAWRSGKGVVLDTIYF TGTGCCTGGAGGAGTGGTAAGGGCGTCGTTTTGGACACCATATATTTT
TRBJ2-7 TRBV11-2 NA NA CASSLEQVGEQYF TGTGCCAGCAGCTTAGAACAGGTCGGCGAGCAGTACTTC
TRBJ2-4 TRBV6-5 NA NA CASSDSALAKNIQYF TGTGCCAGCAGTGACTCAGCCCTAGCCAAAAACATTCAGTACTTC